The text below deals with one T cell receptor beta chain. Its specific antigen is unknown. No quality values exist for individual bases; no much larger clone is one base distant. This sample is part of a study of shared T cell receptors in the human thymus (dated by TCRdb to about 2021). About the study as a whole: The study examined how the human thymus generates shared, self-reactive T-cell receptor alpha chains.

Based on the germline V gene, the CDR1 and CDR2 sequences are SGHTA and FQGNSA. From V the trimming removes 5 bases and from J it removes 5 bases, while the gene matches leave 9 bases of the junction unaccounted for. The CDR3 starts with the cysteine, ends with the phenylalanine, and has 16 residues. Only CDR3 DNA is held: 48 bases, read in frame from base 1. Libraries were built with the immunoSEQ multiplex PCR assay. Not all clones reach the TCRdb copy of this immuneACCESS table, which keeps in-frame sequences only. Checked studies attribute under half of the gap to unresolved V genes and leave the rest unexplained. The sample table records 640,000 or so clones; roughly 86% of these occur just once. Jointly, the top ten make up under 0.01% of the sample. A further study also used this sample, focusing on human thymus T cells. Looking at the second paper: In Finland, the donors were immunologically healthy infants who were having open corrective cardiac surgery for congenital heart defects. Thymus tissue was obtained as surgical resects removed during corrective cardiac surgery. Biased V and J gene segment usage appeared to be present in both thymic and peripheral blood repertoires. The related research found that thymic TCR repertoires overlapped highly between unrelated individuals. TCR alpha and beta repertoires from about 8 infant thymus samples and a few related peripheral blood samples were characterized in the study. The infant donors were about 6 to 244 days old, and the cohort included more than five males and two females. Thymocytes were released mechanically from tissue and stored at -70 °C as pellets of roughly 8.5-32 million cells. A QIAsymphony instrument was used to extract genomic DNA from frozen cell pellets. Using the immunoSEQ multiplex PCR assay, the TCRB and TCRAD loci were amplified from a standardized quantity of quality-controlled genomic DNA. The V(D)J region was spanned by amplicons of a length sufficient to cover the CDR3 and to identify V and J genes. Through the commercial immunoSEQ service, the amplicons were sequenced on an Illumina platform. Primer bias and sequencing errors were corrected as previously described, and TCRAD and TCRB definitions were based on the IMGT database. The repertoires were analysed using immunoSEQ Analyzer 3.0 and VDJTools for basic statistics, V/J segment usage, diversity estimates, rarefaction and pairwise overlap. To estimate diversity, the Chao1, ChaoE, Efron-Thisted, Shannon and inverse Simpson indices were applied, and diversity was also estimated on datasets down-sampled to the smallest sample. Repertoire overlap was assessed by strict matching of CDR3 nucleotide sequence, V gene and J gene, and clustering was done by Jaccard-based multidimensional scaling. On average, about 800,000 unique TCRB clonotypes were obtained from thymus samples, compared with approximately 80,000 from blood samples.

The V gene is TRBV7-2 and the J gene is TRBJ2-3; a stretch of 11 junction bases matches TRBD2. The sequence was obtained from a boy younger than two with a congenital heart defect. Donor details come from another sample of the same person, matched by shared clones. Sequenced material: thymocytes. The DNA is as follows: TGTGCCAGCAGCAAACTAGCGGGGGTACATCAAGATACGCAGTATTTT. Its translation is CASSKLAGVHQDTQYF.